A selection of T cell receptor beta chains follows, all from one sample in a study of shared clonotypes between healthy human individuals. TCRdb's copy holds only in-frame clones and misses some; the assay was immunoSEQ multiplex PCR. The table records some 2,100,000 clones, roughly 95% of them present only once. The sample consisted of naive CD4+ T cells sorted from blood. The receptors originated from a man aged 18 to 29 in good health. Both conserved end residues are part of each CDR3. D genes are given only for firm matches. Rows give clone size only sometimes, using once, few, many, or a class for an expanded clone.

>-|TRBJ2-5|-|TRBV25-1
TGTGCCAGCAGTGATGGAAAAGGGAACCAAGAGACCCAGTACTTC
CASSDGKGNQETQYF
>TRBD2|TRBJ2-1|-|TRBV7-9
TGTGCCAGCAGTGGCCAGTCGCGCGGGAGTGATGAGCAGTTCTTC
CASSGQSRGSDEQFF
>TRBD2|TRBJ2-7|once|TRBV7-2
TGTGCCAGCAGCTTAGTCGCTAGCGGAACCTACGAGCAGTACTTC
CASSLVASGTYEQYF
>TRBD1|TRBJ1-5|-|TRBV2
TGTGCCAGCAGCACTGGACAGGGGAATCAGCCCCAGCATTTT
CASSTGQGNQPQHF
>-|TRBJ2-6|-|TRBV5-6
TGTGCCAGCAGCTTTCCCGGGTCGGGGGCCAACGTCCTGACTTTC
CASSFPGSGANVLTF
>TRBD1|TRBJ2-5|-|TRBV5-1
TGCGCCAGCAGCCGGGACAGCATCCAAGAGACCCAGTACTTC
CASSRDSIQETQYF
>-|TRBJ1-5|-|TRBV6-5
TGTGCCAGCAGCCCACTGGTCGGGAATCAGCCCCAGCATTTT
CASSPLVGNQPQHF
>-|TRBJ2-3|-|TRBV30
TGTGCCTGGATTTTGCCGCATACGCAGTATTTT
CAWILPHTQYF
>-|TRBJ2-5|-|TRBV9
TGTGCCAGCAGCGTAGGGGGCAGGGTTCAAGAGACCCAGTACTTC
CASSVGGRVQETQYF
>-|TRBJ2-5|-|TRBV4-2
TGTGCCAGCAGCCAAGTCGGTGGAGGGGGACAGATACAAGAGACCCAGTACTTC
CASSQVGGGGQIQETQYF
>-|TRBJ2-3|-|TRBV5-1
TGCGCCAGCAGCTTGGGGACGGTCACAGATACGCAGTATTTT
CASSLGTVTDTQYF
>-|TRBJ2-1|once|TRBV20-1
TGCAGTGCTAGAGTTTACAATGAGCAGTTCTTC
CSARVYNEQFF
>-|TRBJ2-5|-|TRBV4-2
TGTGCCAGTCCTAAAGGGGTCCAAGAGACCCAGTACTTC
CASPKGVQETQYF
>-|TRBJ1-4|-|TRBV30
TGTGCCTGGAGTCGTGGGGACCCCTACCCGAATGAAAAACTGTTTTTT
CAWSRGDPYPNEKLFF
>TRBD2|TRBJ2-7|-|TRBV10-3
TGTGCCATCAGTGGGGTTAGCGGGAGCTCCTACGAGCAGTACTTC
CAISGVSGSSYEQYF
>-|TRBJ1-5|-|TRBV11-2
TGTGCCAGCAGCTTTGGGGAGGGTCGGCCCCAGCATTTT
CASSFGEGRPQHF
>-|TRBJ1-3|-|TRBV19
TGTGCCAGTAGCCCCGCCGCAGGGGGAAACACCATATATTTT
CASSPAAGGNTIYF
>-|TRBJ2-7|-|TRBV28
TGTGCCAGCAGTTCCCACCTCGCCCGCCTCCGGGCAGGGTTGGACTACGAGCAGTACTTC
CASSSHLARLRAGLDYEQYF